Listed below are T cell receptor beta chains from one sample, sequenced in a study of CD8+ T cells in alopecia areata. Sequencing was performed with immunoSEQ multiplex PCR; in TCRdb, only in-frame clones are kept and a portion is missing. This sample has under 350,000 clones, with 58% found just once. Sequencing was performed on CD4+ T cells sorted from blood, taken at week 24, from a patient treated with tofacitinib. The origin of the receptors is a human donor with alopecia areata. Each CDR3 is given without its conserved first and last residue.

cdr3_aa: ASMAGNTIY
v_call: TRBV5-1
j_call: TRBJ1-3

cdr3_aa: ASSQLAGISSYEQY
v_call: TRBV4-1
j_call: TRBJ2-7

cdr3_aa: SASPGTGAYEQY
v_call: TRBV29-1
j_call: TRBJ2-7

cdr3_aa: AWSGGIYNEQF
v_call: TRBV30
j_call: TRBJ2-1

cdr3_aa: ASSSGDSQETQY
v_call: TRBV5-1
j_call: TRBJ2-5

cdr3_aa: ASSPVRQASTDTQY
v_call: TRBV4-1
j_call: TRBJ2-3

cdr3_aa: AWTRTQQASHGYT
v_call: TRBV30
j_call: TRBJ1-2

cdr3_aa: ASSLTGAVSEAF
v_call: TRBV27
j_call: TRBJ1-1

cdr3_aa: ASSEVGGRSETQY
v_call: TRBV6-1
j_call: TRBJ2-5

cdr3_aa: ASSPPDRGPETQY
v_call: TRBV6-8
j_call: TRBJ2-5

cdr3_aa: AISESAIGTNTGELF
v_call: TRBV10-3
j_call: TRBJ2-2

cdr3_aa: ASSKEGWDRGLSNQPQH
v_call: TRBV6-1
j_call: TRBJ1-5

cdr3_aa: ASTELGGYGYT
v_call: TRBV2
j_call: TRBJ1-2

cdr3_aa: ASSLGSHTGELF
v_call: TRBV5-1
j_call: TRBJ2-2

cdr3_aa: ASTPRGGETQY
v_call: TRBV6-1
j_call: TRBJ2-5

cdr3_aa: ASSPSGTRISYEQY
v_call: TRBV28
j_call: TRBJ2-7

cdr3_aa: ASSQGVNYGYT
v_call: TRBV11-2
j_call: TRBJ1-2